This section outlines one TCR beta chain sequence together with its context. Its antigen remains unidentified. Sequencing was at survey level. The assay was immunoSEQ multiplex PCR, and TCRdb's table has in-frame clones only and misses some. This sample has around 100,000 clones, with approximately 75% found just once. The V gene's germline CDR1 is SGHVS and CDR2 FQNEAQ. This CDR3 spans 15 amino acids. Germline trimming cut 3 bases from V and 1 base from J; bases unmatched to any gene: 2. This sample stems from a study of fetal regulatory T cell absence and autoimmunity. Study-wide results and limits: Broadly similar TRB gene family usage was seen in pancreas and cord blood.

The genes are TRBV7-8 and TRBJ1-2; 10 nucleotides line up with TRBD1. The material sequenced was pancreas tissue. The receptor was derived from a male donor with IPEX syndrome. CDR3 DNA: TGTGCCAGCAGCTTGGGGACAGGGGTTAACTATGGCTACACCTTC. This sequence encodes CASSLGTGVNYGYTF.